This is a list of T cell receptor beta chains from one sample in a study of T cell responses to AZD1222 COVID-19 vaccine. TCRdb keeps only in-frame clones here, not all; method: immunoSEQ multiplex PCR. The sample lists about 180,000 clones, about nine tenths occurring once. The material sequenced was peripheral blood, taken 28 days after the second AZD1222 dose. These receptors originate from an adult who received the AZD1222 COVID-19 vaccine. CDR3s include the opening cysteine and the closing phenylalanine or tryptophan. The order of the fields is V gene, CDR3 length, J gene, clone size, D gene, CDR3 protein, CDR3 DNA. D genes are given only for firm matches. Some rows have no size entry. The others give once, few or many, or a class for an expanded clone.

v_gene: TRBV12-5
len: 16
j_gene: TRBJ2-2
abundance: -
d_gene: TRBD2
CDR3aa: CASGFLAGAGTGELFF
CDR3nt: TGTGCTAGTGGTTTTTTAGCGGGAGCAGGCACCGGGGAGCTGTTTTTT

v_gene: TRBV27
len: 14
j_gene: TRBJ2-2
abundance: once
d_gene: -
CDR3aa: CASSFGYGTGELFF
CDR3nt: TGTGCCAGCAGTTTCGGCTACGGGACCGGGGAGCTGTTTTTT

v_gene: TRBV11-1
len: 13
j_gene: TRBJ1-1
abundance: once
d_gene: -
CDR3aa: CASCREMNTEAFF
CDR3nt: TGTGCCAGCTGTAGGGAAATGAACACTGAAGCTTTCTTT

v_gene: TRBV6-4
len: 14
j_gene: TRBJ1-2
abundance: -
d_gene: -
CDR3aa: CASSDPPQTYGYTF
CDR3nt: TGTGCCAGCAGTGACCCCCCACAGACTTATGGCTACACCTTC

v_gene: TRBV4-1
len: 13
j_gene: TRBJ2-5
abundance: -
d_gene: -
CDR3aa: CASTWTVGETQYF
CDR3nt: TGCGCCAGCACTTGGACAGTTGGGGAGACCCAGTACTTC

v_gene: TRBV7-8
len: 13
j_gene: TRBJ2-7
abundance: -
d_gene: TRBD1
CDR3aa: CASSWDRGPEQYF
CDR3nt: TGTGCCAGCAGCTGGGACAGGGGGCCCGAGCAGTACTTC

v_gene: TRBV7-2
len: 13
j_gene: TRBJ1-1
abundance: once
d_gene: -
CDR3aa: CASRQGMNTEAFF
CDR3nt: TGTGCCAGCAGGCAAGGGATGAACACTGAAGCTTTCTTT

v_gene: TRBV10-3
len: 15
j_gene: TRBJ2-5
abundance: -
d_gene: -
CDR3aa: CAISDQGHRGETQYF
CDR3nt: TGTGCCATCAGTGATCAGGGACACCGGGGGGAGACCCAGTACTTC

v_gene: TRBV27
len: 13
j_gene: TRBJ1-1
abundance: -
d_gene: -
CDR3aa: CASSYSLNTEAFF
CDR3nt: TGTGCCAGCAGTTACTCTCTGAACACTGAAGCTTTCTTT

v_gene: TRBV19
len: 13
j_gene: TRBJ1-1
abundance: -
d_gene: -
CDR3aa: CASSIHRNTEAFF
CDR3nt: TGTGCCAGTAGTATCCACAGGAACACTGAAGCTTTCTTT

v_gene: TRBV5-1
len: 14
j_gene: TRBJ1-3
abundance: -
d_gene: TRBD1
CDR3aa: CASSQGQDGNTIYF
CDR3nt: TGCGCCAGCAGCCAAGGACAGGACGGAAACACCATATATTTT

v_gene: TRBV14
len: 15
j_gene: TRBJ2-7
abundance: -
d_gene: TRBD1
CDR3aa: CASSTWGQGGFEQYF
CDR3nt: TGTGCCAGCAGCACTTGGGGACAGGGTGGCTTCGAGCAGTACTTC

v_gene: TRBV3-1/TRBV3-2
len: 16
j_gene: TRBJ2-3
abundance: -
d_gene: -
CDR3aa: CASSPLQAGSTDTQYF
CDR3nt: TGTGCCAGCAGCCCTCTTCAGGCGGGGAGCACAGATACGCAGTATTTT

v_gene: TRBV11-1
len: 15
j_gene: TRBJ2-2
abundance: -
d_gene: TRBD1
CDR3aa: CASSLGQTNTGELFF
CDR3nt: TGTGCCAGCAGCTTGGGACAGACGAACACCGGGGAGCTGTTTTTT

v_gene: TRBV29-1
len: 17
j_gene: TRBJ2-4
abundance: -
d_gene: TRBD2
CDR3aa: CSVVLAEARGAKNIQYF
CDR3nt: TGCAGCGTTGTCCTGGCGGAGGCGCGGGGGGCCAAAAACATTCAGTACTTC

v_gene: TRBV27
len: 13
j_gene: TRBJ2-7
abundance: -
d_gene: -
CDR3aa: CASSLDRFYEQYF
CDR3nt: TGTGCCAGCAGTCTAGACAGGTTTTACGAGCAGTACTTC

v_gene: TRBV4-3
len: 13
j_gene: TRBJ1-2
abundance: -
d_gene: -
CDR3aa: CASSQEKGGGYTF
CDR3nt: TGCGCCAGCAGCCAAGAGAAGGGGGGTGGCTACACCTTC

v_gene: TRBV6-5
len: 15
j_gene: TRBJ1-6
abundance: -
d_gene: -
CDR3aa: CASRILQGVFSPLHF
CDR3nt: TGTGCCAGCAGGATCTTACAGGGAGTTTTTTCACCCCTCCACTTT

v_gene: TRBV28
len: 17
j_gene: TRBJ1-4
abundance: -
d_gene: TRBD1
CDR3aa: CASKSPRGGREDEKLFF
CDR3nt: TGTGCCAGCAAGTCACCCCGAGGGGGCCGCGAAGATGAAAAACTGTTTTTT

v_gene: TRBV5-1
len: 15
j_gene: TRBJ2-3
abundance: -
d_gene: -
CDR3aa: CASSLARQQVDTQYF
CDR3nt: TGCGCCAGCAGCCTGGCTCGGCAGCAGGTAGATACGCAGTATTTT